This T cell receptor (beta chain) originates from a study of blood T cell repertoires in COVID-19. Turning to the study itself: Sample material is recorded as cDNA or gDNA derived from T cells, B-cell-depleted T cells, or PBMCs.

Participants came from under 30 US areas, aged roughly 18 to 95 years. Cohort allocation depended upon clinical history that participants reported. The CDR3 spans 16 residues. CDR1 KGHSH and CDR2 LQKENI come from the germline V gene. V shed 4 bases and J shed 0 bases, with 13 bases lying between them. Source study methods: From reference gene primer amplification, estimates of nucleated cell counts were derived. Sequencing was performed with immunoSEQ multiplex PCR; in TCRdb, only in-frame clones are kept and a portion is missing. The DNA gave D and trimming, while V, J and clone size come from that table. The sample shows approximately 230,000 clones, approximately 84% of them seen only once.

The sample comprised PBMCs or T cells enriched from blood (not recorded which). The chain uses TRBV18 and TRBJ1-3, with D possibly matching TRBD1 (6 bases). The receptor was isolated from a man aged 35 to 55 who had recovered from COVID-19. The CDR3 region is CASSQSQGPSGNTIYF. The CDR3, as DNA: TGTGCCAGCTCACAATCTCAGGGGCCCTCTGGAAACACCATATATTTT.